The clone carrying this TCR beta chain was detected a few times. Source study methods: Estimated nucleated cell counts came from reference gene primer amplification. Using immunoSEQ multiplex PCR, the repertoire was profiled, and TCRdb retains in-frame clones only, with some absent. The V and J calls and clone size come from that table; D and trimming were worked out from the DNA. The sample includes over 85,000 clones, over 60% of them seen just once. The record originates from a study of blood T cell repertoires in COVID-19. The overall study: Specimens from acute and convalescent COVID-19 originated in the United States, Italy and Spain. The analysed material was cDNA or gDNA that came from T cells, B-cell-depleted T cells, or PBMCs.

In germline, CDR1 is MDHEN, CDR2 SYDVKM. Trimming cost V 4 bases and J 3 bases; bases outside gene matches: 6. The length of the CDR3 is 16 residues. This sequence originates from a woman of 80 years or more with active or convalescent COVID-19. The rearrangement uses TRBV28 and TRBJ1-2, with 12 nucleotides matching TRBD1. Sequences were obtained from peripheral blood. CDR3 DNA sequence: TGTGCCAGCAGTTCTATGGGACAGGGGGCGGACTATGGCTACACCTTC. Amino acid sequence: CASSSMGQGADYGYTF.